A selection of T cell receptor beta chains follows, all from one sample in a study of OX40 agonist ivuxolimab in advanced cancers. Profiled with immunoSEQ multiplex PCR; TCRdb holds only in-frame clones, not every one. Among tens of thousands of clones listed, 65% to 90% were seen once. The material was CD4+ or CD8+ T cells sorted from blood, obtained in a trial of the OX40 agonist ivuxolimab. The receptors were gathered from an adult with an advanced solid tumor such as melanoma, head and neck, liver or kidney cancer. The CDR3 runs from the conserved cysteine through the conserved F or W. A D gene is named only where the DNA matches it firmly. For some rows the clone size is stated as once, few or many, or as a class when expanded; others skip it.

d_gene: .
abundance: .
v_gene: TRBV21-1
j_gene: TRBJ2-5
CDR3aa: CASSKARGRGRKKTQYF
CDR3nt: TGTGCCAGCAGCAAAGCGCGAGGCAGGGGTAGGAAAAAGACCCAGTACTTC

d_gene: TRBD1
abundance: .
v_gene: TRBV29-1
j_gene: TRBJ1-2
CDR3aa: CSVEGGQVDTNYGYTF
CDR3nt: TGCAGCGTTGAAGGTGGACAGGTCGATACTAACTATGGCTACACCTTC

d_gene: TRBD1
abundance: .
v_gene: TRBV28
j_gene: TRBJ1-2
CDR3aa: CASRLTGVGGYTF
CDR3nt: TGTGCCAGCAGACTAACAGGGGTCGGGGGCTACACCTTC

d_gene: TRBD2
abundance: .
v_gene: TRBV15
j_gene: TRBJ2-7
CDR3aa: CATSSGTSGGYEQYF
CDR3nt: TGTGCCACCAGCAGCGGCACCAGCGGGGGCTACGAGCAGTACTTC

d_gene: .
abundance: .
v_gene: TRBV30
j_gene: TRBJ2-7
CDR3aa: CAWSVLQAAGEQYF
CDR3nt: TGTGCCTGGAGTGTTTTACAGGCGGCGGGCGAGCAGTACTTC

d_gene: .
abundance: .
v_gene: TRBV6-1
j_gene: TRBJ2-1
CDR3aa: CASSDGYRVIF
CDR3nt: TGTGCCAGCAGTGACGGGTACAGGGTTATCTTC

d_gene: .
abundance: .
v_gene: TRBV11-2
j_gene: TRBJ2-1
CDR3aa: CASSLEYNEQFF
CDR3nt: TGTGCCAGCAGCTTAGAGTACAATGAGCAGTTCTTC

d_gene: .
abundance: .
v_gene: TRBV5-1
j_gene: TRBJ2-1
CDR3aa: CASSWGREQFF
CDR3nt: TGCGCCAGCAGCTGGGGAAGGGAGCAGTTCTTC

d_gene: .
abundance: .
v_gene: TRBV7-9
j_gene: TRBJ2-3
CDR3aa: CASSFPRQADTQYF
CDR3nt: TGTGCCAGCAGCTTCCCCCGACAGGCAGATACGCAGTATTTT

d_gene: .
abundance: .
v_gene: TRBV9
j_gene: TRBJ2-5
CDR3aa: CASSVSAVTRETQYF
CDR3nt: TGTGCCAGCAGCGTATCGGCAGTAACGAGGGAGACCCAGTACTTC

d_gene: TRBD1
abundance: .
v_gene: TRBV5-1
j_gene: TRBJ2-3
CDR3aa: CASSLAGTGADTQYF
CDR3nt: TGCGCCAGCAGCTTGGCTGGGACAGGGGCAGATACGCAGTATTTT

d_gene: TRBD2
abundance: .
v_gene: TRBV27
j_gene: TRBJ2-7
CDR3aa: CASRTSGSSEQYF
CDR3nt: TGTGCCAGCAGGACTAGCGGGAGTAGCGAGCAGTACTTC

d_gene: TRBD1
abundance: .
v_gene: TRBV19
j_gene: TRBJ1-5
CDR3aa: CASSPIDREVGQPQHF
CDR3nt: TGTGCCAGTAGTCCCATTGACAGGGAAGTCGGTCAGCCCCAGCATTTT

d_gene: .
abundance: .
v_gene: TRBV7-6
j_gene: TRBJ1-3
CDR3aa: CASSSIGSLSGNTIYF
CDR3nt: TGTGCCAGCAGCTCGATCGGGTCTCTCTCTGGAAACACCATATATTTT

d_gene: TRBD2
abundance: .
v_gene: TRBV2
j_gene: TRBJ2-1
CDR3aa: CASLLAGAKQFF
CDR3nt: TGTGCCAGCTTGCTAGCGGGAGCTAAGCAGTTCTTC

d_gene: TRBD2
abundance: few
v_gene: TRBV7-7
j_gene: TRBJ2-1
CDR3aa: CASSRNLAASYNEQFF
CDR3nt: TGTGCCAGCAGCCGCAATCTAGCGGCTTCCTACAATGAGCAGTTCTTC

d_gene: .
abundance: .
v_gene: TRBV11-2
j_gene: TRBJ2-1
CDR3aa: CASSSRARGGHYNEQFF
CDR3nt: TGTGCCAGCAGCTCCCGTGCTAGGGGGGGCCATTACAATGAGCAGTTCTTC

d_gene: .
abundance: .
v_gene: TRBV6-6
j_gene: TRBJ2-5
CDR3aa: CASSTRAGGTQYF
CDR3nt: TGTGCCAGCAGTACGCGGGCGGGTGGGACCCAGTACTTC

d_gene: .
abundance: once
v_gene: TRBV7-2
j_gene: TRBJ2-3
CDR3aa: CASSLGADTQYF
CDR3nt: TGTGCCAGCAGCTTAGGGGCAGATACGCAGTATTTT

d_gene: .
abundance: .
v_gene: TRBV29-1
j_gene: TRBJ2-7
CDR3aa: CSVEGTATYEQYF
CDR3nt: TGCAGCGTTGAAGGGACAGCGACCTACGAGCAGTACTTC

d_gene: TRBD2
abundance: .
v_gene: TRBV7-9
j_gene: TRBJ2-5
CDR3aa: CASSWETSGGPAKQYF
CDR3nt: TGTGCCAGCAGCTGGGAGACTAGCGGGGGGCCCGCCAAGCAGTACTTC

d_gene: .
abundance: .
v_gene: TRBV30
j_gene: TRBJ2-2
CDR3aa: CAWRGIVTGELFF
CDR3nt: TGTGCCTGGAGAGGGATAGTAACCGGGGAGCTGTTTTTT

d_gene: .
abundance: .
v_gene: TRBV30
j_gene: TRBJ2-7
CDR3aa: CAWSAAYEQYF
CDR3nt: TGTGCCTGGAGTGCCGCCTACGAGCAGTACTTC

d_gene: .
abundance: .
v_gene: TRBV2
j_gene: TRBJ1-2
CDR3aa: CASSSYSPYGYTF
CDR3nt: TGTGCCAGCAGTTCGTACAGCCCCTATGGCTACACCTTC

d_gene: .
abundance: .
v_gene: TRBV14
j_gene: TRBJ2-6
CDR3aa: CASSPHLLSGANVLTF
CDR3nt: TGTGCCAGCAGCCCCCATCTTTTATCCGGGGCCAACGTCCTGACTTTC

d_gene: TRBD1
abundance: .
v_gene: TRBV19
j_gene: TRBJ1-2
CDR3aa: CASSRQGIGGYGYTF
CDR3nt: TGTGCCAGTAGTCGACAGGGAATTGGGGGCTATGGCTACACCTTC

d_gene: .
abundance: .
v_gene: TRBV2
j_gene: TRBJ2-3
CDR3aa: CASNEAADTQYF
CDR3nt: TGTGCCAGCAACGAGGCAGCAGATACGCAGTATTTT

d_gene: .
abundance: .
v_gene: TRBV5-4
j_gene: TRBJ2-3
CDR3aa: CASSSKAVDGADTQYF
CDR3nt: TGTGCCAGCAGCTCAAAAGCGGTGGATGGCGCAGATACGCAGTATTTT

d_gene: TRBD2
abundance: .
v_gene: TRBV7-2
j_gene: TRBJ2-1
CDR3aa: CASSSRAGGLYNEQFF
CDR3nt: TGTGCCAGCAGCTCGAGAGCGGGAGGTCTCTACAATGAGCAGTTCTTC

d_gene: .
abundance: .
v_gene: TRBV11-2
j_gene: TRBJ1-1
CDR3aa: CASSLGGTARLNTEAFF
CDR3nt: TGTGCCAGCAGCTTAGGGGGGACGGCCCGGTTGAACACTGAAGCTTTCTTT

d_gene: .
abundance: .
v_gene: TRBV10-3
j_gene: TRBJ1-3
CDR3aa: CATGQISGNTIYF
CDR3nt: TGTGCCACAGGACAGATCTCTGGAAACACCATATATTTT